The rows below give T cell receptor beta chains drawn from one sample of a study of CD8 T cells in Susac syndrome. TCRdb itself ran the immunoSEQ multiplex PCR reads through MiXCR, one entry per CDR3 protein. The table records 75,000 to 95,000 distinct CDR3 sequences, over 90% of them present only once. The sequencing sample was made of CD8+ T cells from PBMCs. The receptors were sampled from a human donor with Susac syndrome. Both conserved end residues are part of each CDR3. D genes are given only for firm matches. Rows may omit the clone size; those that give it use once, few, many or a size class.

d_gene,abundance,v_gene,j_gene,CDR3nt,CDR3aa
.,.,TRBV12-5,TRBJ1-2,TGTGCTAGTGGTTGGGAAAACTATGGCTACACCTTC,CASGWENYGYTF
TRBD1,.,TRBV15,TRBJ2-3,TGTGCCACCAGCTTGTTCCCGGGACAGGGGGGAACACAGATTACGCAGTATTTT,CATSLFPGQGGTQITQYF
.,.,TRBV27,TRBJ2-1,TGTGCCAGCAGTTTTGGGAAGACCTACAATGAGCAGTTCTTC,CASSFGKTYNEQFF
TRBD2,.,TRBV7-8,TRBJ2-7,TGTGCCAGCAGCTTAGCCCTAGCGGGAGAAGCCTACGAGCAGTACTTC,CASSLALAGEAYEQYF
.,.,TRBV7-9,TRBJ2-5,TGTGCCAGCAGCGATGAGAGACAGGTTCAAGAGACCCAGTACTTC,CASSDERQVQETQYF
TRBD2,.,TRBV13,TRBJ2-1,TGTGCCAGCAGCCTCCAAGCGGGAGGGGGTTCCTACAATGAGCAGTTCTTC,CASSLQAGGGSYNEQFF
.,once,TRBV20-1,TRBJ1-1,TGCAGTGCTAGTCGGGGCACTGAAGCTTTCTTT,CSASRGTEAFF
.,.,TRBV7-2,TRBJ2-7,TGTGCCAGCAGCCAAGCGGAGGGGGGCTACGAGCAGTACTTC,CASSQAEGGYEQYF
TRBD1,.,TRBV5-1,TRBJ2-5,TGCGCCAGCAGCTTGGGGGACAGGGGGCTATACCAAGAGACCCAGTACTTC,CASSLGDRGLYQETQYF
TRBD2,.,TRBV13,TRBJ2-1,TGTGCCAGCAGCCCCGCCGGACTAGCGGGAGCGAATGAGCAGTTCTTC,CASSPAGLAGANEQFF
TRBD1,.,TRBV30,TRBJ1-4,TGTGCCTGGAGCGCCACGGGACAGGTTAATGAAAAACTGTTTTTT,CAWSATGQVNEKLFF
.,.,TRBV29-1,TRBJ2-3,TGCAGCGTAACCACTAGTTCTCTTGGAAATACGCAGTATTTT,CSVTTSSLGNTQYF
.,.,TRBV29-1,TRBJ2-6,TGCAGCGTTGAAGATCTGAGGCGACAGTACGGGGCCAACGTCCTGACTTTC,CSVEDLRRQYGANVLTF
TRBD2,.,TRBV4-1,TRBJ2-7,TGCGCCAGCAGCCACCCCGGGACTAGCGACTACGAGCAGTACTTC,CASSHPGTSDYEQYF
TRBD2,.,TRBV20-1,TRBJ2-3,TGCAGTGCCACGCCAACCGGGGGGACCATGGGGCGGAGCACAGATACGCAGTATTTT,CSATPTGGTMGRSTDTQYF
.,.,TRBV9,TRBJ2-1,TGTGCCAGCAGCGTCCCACCCTCTACAGACGACAATGAGCAGTTCTTC,CASSVPPSTDDNEQFF